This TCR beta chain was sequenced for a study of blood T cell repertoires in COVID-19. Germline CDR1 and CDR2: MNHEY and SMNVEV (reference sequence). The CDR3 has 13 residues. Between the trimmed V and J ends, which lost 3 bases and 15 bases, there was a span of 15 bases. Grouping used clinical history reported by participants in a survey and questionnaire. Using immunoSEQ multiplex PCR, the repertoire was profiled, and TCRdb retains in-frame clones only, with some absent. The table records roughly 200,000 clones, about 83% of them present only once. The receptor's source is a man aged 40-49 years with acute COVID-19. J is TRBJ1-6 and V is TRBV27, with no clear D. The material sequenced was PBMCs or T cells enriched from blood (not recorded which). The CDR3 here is CASSFVTGSRLHF. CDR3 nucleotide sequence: TGTGCCAGCAGTTTCGTCACGGGATCCCGCCTCCACTTT.